Shown below are 19 T cell receptor beta chains from a single sample sequenced in a study of T cells in localized non-small cell lung cancer. Generated by immunoSEQ multiplex PCR, the TCRdb table keeps only in-frame clones and is missing some. Altogether 70,000 to 100,000 clones are present, 75% to 85% being singletons, with the ten largest covering roughly 9.8%. Sequenced material: peripheral blood, taken before any cancer treatment. The receptors here all came from a female donor older than 55 with stage I lung adenocarcinoma.

This clone showed up just a few times. The J gene is TRBJ2-3, the V gene TRBV28, with 11 bases matching TRBD2. The CDR3 runs to 16 residues. V lost 6 bases, J lost 4 bases, and 9 bases stayed unmatched. Germline lookup yields CDR1 MDHEN and CDR2 SYDVKM. The CDR3 DNA reads TGTGCCAGCAGCCTTCCCCTAGCGGGAGGACCAGATACGCAGTATTTT. It translates to CASSLPLAGGPDTQYF.

This clone was seen only once. The chain combines TRBV20-1 with TRBJ1-5; D gene uncertain. Germline-derived CDR1 and CDR2 are DFQATT and SNEGSKA (reference sequence). Trimming stripped 5 bases from V and 7 bases from J, with 9 bases between. The CDR3 spans 11 residues. CDR3 in DNA: TGCAGTGCTTCGGACCAACAGCCCCAGCATTTT. It encodes CSASDQQPQHF.

This rearrangement joins TRBV6-6 to TRBJ2-3; D not certain. Germline loops: CDR1 MNHNY, CDR2 SVGAGI (reference sequence). The CDR3 is 12 residues long. Trimming cost V 8 bases and J 6 bases, with 12 bases left between them. The CDR3 region has the DNA TGTGCCAGCCTGTCGGGTTCCGATACGCAGTATTTT. It encodes CASLSGSDTQYF.

The genes are TRBV5-1 and TRBJ1-3; D gene ambiguous. The CDR3 sequence is 13 residues long. V lost 4 bases to trimming and J lost 0 bases, with 5 bases between them. Germline CDR1 and CDR2: SGHRS and YFSETQ. The CDR3 is CASSASSGNTIYF. CDR3 nucleotide sequence: TGCGCCAGCAGCGCTAGCTCTGGAAACACCATATATTTT.

The rearrangement uses TRBV29-1 and TRBJ1-3, with a weak D call TRBD1 (6 bases). The length of the CDR3 is 13 residues. V dropped 7 bases and J dropped 4 bases, with 14 bases sitting between them. Germline V CDR1 and CDR2: SQVTM, ANQGSEA. The DNA for the CDR3 is TGCAGCGCCCGGGTGGGGGCCGGAAACACCATATATTTT. As protein: CSARVGAGNTIYF.

This clone appeared a single time. The chain is built from TRBV30 and TRBJ1-4; TRBD1 might be the D (6 bases). Germline CDR1 GTSNPN, CDR2 SVGIG (reference sequence). With 2 bases removed from V and 4 bases from J, the gap between germline ends came to 8 bases. The CDR3 is made up of 13 amino acids. The CDR3: CAWSPDSNEKLFF. CDR3 in DNA: TGTGCCTGGAGTCCGGACAGTAATGAAAAACTGTTTTTT.

V is TRBV4-3 and J is TRBJ2-2; TRBD1 matches 7 bases. Trimming cost V 0 bases and J 5 bases; bases outside gene matches: 6. The CDR3 sequence is 16 residues long. Germline CDR1 LGHNA, CDR2 YSLEER. The DNA of the CDR3 is TGCGCCAGCAGCCAAGATGGGGGACAGTTTACCGGGGAGCTGTTTTTT. It yields the protein CASSQDGGQFTGELFF.

Here the CDR3 DNA reads TGTGCCAGTAGTACGAGACAGGGAAGGCCCTATGGCTACACCTTC. Translating gives CASSTRQGRPYGYTF. V and J are TRBV19 and TRBJ1-2; 7 positions agree with TRBD1. Losses at the gene ends were 4 bases for V and 4 bases for J; bases not matched to a gene: 9. The CDR3 spans 15 residues. Germline assignment: CDR1 LNHDA and CDR2 SQIVND (reference sequence).

The chain recombines TRBV5-8 with TRBJ2-2, with TRBD1 matching 7 bases. CDR1 is SGHTS, CDR2 YDEGEE, per germline. The CDR3 spans 15 residues. V was pared by 4 bases and J by 4 bases, with 7 bases of the junction left unmatched. The CDR3 here is CASSARGWGTGELFF. CDR3 nucleotide sequence: TGTGCCAGCAGCGCCAGGGGGTGGGGCACCGGGGAGCTGTTTTTT.

The rearrangement joins TRBV5-1 to TRBJ2-7; no firm D call. The V gene's germline CDR1 is SGHRS and CDR2 YFSETQ. V lost 6 bases and J lost 0, with 13 bases in between. The CDR3 is made up of 14 amino acids. The CDR3 loop is CASNPDLSSYEQYF. The DNA of the CDR3 is TGCGCCAGCAACCCGGACCTAAGCTCCTACGAGCAGTACTTC. The whole variable domain, filled in from reference TRBV5-1 and TRBJ2-7, reads KAGVTQTPRYLIKTRGQQVTLSCSPISGHRSVSWYQQTPGQGLQFLFEYFSETQRNKGNFPGRFSGRQFSNSRSEMNVSTLELGDSALYLCASNPDLSSYEQYFGPGTRLTVT.

This clone has a single count. The chain employs TRBV5-6 and TRBJ1-2, with D unclear. The CDR3 extends over 12 amino acids. Germline V gene data show CDR1 as SGHDT and CDR2 as YYEEEE. Trimming pared 0 bases from V and 3 bases from J, leaving 3 bases between. CDR3 DNA: TGTGCCAGCAGCTTGGCCGACTATGGCTACACCTTC. This gives the protein CASSLADYGYTF.

The chain recombines TRBV4-2 with TRBJ2-5; 8 bases match TRBD1. With 6 bases clipped from V and 2 bases from J, the junction kept 11 bases outside the gene matches. CDR3 length: 16 amino acids. Germline assignment: CDR1 LGHNA and CDR2 YNFKEQ. The CDR3 sequence is CASSGTGGRLQETQYF. The CDR3 nucleotides read TGTGCCAGCAGTGGAACAGGGGGTAGGCTACAAGAGACCCAGTACTTC.

There are a few counts of this clone. This sequence joins TRBV7-3 and TRBJ2-1; 11 nucleotides match TRBD2. Germline CDR1 is SGHTA and CDR2 is FQGTGA. The length of the CDR3 is 16 residues. V shed 5 bases, J shed 10 bases, and the junction held 13 bases outside the gene matches. DNA of the CDR3: TGTGCCAGCAGCCCGCATTTAGCGGGGGGGCCTTTGGAGCAGTTCTTC. Protein sequence: CASSPHLAGGPLEQFF.

The chain joins TRBV5-6 to TRBJ2-7, with unresolved D. Germline V gene data show CDR1 as SGHDT and CDR2 as YYEEEE. The CDR3 is made up of 14 amino acids. Trimming stripped 2 bases from V and 2 bases from J, with 11 bases between. This CDR3 reads CASSFRAKAYEQYF. CDR3 nucleotide sequence: TGTGCCAGCAGCTTCCGGGCGAAAGCCTACGAGCAGTACTTC.

The chain combines TRBV10-3 with TRBJ2-2; TRBD1 agrees at 9 bases. Germline V lookup: CDR1 ENHRY, CDR2 SYGVKD. The V and J ends lost 3 bases and 7 bases, in that order; junction bases with no gene match: 6. CDR3 length: 15 residues. The CDR3 reads CAISETDRGGGELFF. The CDR3 DNA is TGTGCCATCAGTGAAACTGACAGGGGGGGCGGGGAGCTGTTTTTT.

The chain combines TRBV25-1 with TRBJ2-2; a possible D gene is TRBD1 (6 bases). The CDR3 spans 14 residues. Germline loops: CDR1 MGHDK, CDR2 SYGVNS. V was pared by 3 bases and J by 6 bases, with 11 bases between. The CDR3 reads CASSESRQAGELFF. The DNA of the CDR3 is TGTGCCAGCAGTGAGAGCAGACAGGCCGGGGAGCTGTTTTTT.

The V and J genes are TRBV29-1 and TRBJ1-2; 7 bases are a match to TRBD1. The CDR3 sequence is 17 residues long. CDR1 is SQVTM, CDR2 ANQGSEA, per germline. Trimming at V came to 0 bases and at J to 8 bases, leaving 18 bases not matched to a gene. The DNA for the CDR3 is TGCAGCGTTGAAGACCCGTCCGCCCGGGGGCAGGGGGACGGCTACACCTTC. Its protein product is CSVEDPSARGQGDGYTF.

The J gene is TRBJ2-7, the V gene TRBV5-4; 14 bases line up with TRBD2. The junction had 7 bases not matched to a gene; V was cut back by 4 bases and J by 1 base. CDR3 length equals 17 residues. Per germline, CDR1 SGHNT and CDR2 YYREEE (reference sequence). DNA of the CDR3: TGTGCCAGCAGCCAAGGACTAGCGGGAGGTCCATCCTACGAGCAGTACTTC. Protein product: CASSQGLAGGPSYEQYF.

V usage is TRBV5-1 and J usage is TRBJ1-2; possibly TRBD1 for D (5 bases). This CDR3 is 13 amino acids long. V dropped 0 bases and J dropped 8 bases, with 11 bases sitting between them. Looked up from germline, CDR1 is SGHRS and CDR2 is YFSETQ. The CDR3 DNA reads as TGCGCCAGCAGCTTGGAAGGGGCTAGCGGCTACACCTTC. This translates into CASSLEGASGYTF.